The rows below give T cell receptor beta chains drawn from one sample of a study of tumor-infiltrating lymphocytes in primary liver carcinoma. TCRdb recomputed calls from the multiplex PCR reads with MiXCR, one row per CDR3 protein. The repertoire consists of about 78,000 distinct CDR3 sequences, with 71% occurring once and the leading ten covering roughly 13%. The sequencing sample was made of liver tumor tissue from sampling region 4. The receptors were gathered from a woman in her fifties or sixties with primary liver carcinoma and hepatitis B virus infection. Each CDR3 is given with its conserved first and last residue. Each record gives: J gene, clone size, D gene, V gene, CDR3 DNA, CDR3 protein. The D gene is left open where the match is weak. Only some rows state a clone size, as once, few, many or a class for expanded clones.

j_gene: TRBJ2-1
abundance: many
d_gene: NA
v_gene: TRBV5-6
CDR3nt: TGTGCCAGCAGCACGGCCGGGACTTCGAGCTCCTACAATGAGCAGTTCTTC
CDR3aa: CASSTAGTSSSYNEQFF

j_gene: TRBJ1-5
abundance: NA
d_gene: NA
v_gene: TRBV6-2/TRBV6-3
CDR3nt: TGTGCCAGCAGCCCAAGTAGGAGAAGGAGCAATCAGCCCCAGCATTTT
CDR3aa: CASSPSRRRSNQPQHF

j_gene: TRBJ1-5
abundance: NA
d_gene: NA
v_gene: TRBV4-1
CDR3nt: TGCGTCAGCAGCCAGGCGTCCTCCCCGGGTCGCAATCAGCCCCAGCATTTT
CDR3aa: CVSSQASSPGRNQPQHF

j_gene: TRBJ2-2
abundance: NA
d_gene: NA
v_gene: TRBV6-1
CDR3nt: TGTGCTTGCCGTCGGTACAGGGTCGACACCGGGGAGCTGTTTTTT
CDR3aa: CACRRYRVDTGELFF

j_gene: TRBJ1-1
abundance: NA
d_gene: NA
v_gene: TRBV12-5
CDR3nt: TGTGCTAGTGGTTCCGGGAATATGAACACTGAAGATTCCTTT
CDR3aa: CASGSGNMNTEDSF

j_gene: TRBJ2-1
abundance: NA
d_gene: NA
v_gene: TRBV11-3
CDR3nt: TGTGCCATCAGCTTGGATGGAGGGGTCTACAATGGGCAGTTCTTC
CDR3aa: CAISLDGGVYNGQFF

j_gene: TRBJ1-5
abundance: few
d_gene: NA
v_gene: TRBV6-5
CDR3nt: TGTGCCAGCAGCCGACGACAGTCCAATCAGCCCCAGCATTTT
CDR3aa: CASSRRQSNQPQHF

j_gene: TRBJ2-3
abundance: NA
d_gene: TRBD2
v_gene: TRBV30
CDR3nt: TGTGCCTGGAGTTTACTAGCGGGCTGCATAGATACGCAGTATTTT
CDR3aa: CAWSLLAGCIDTQYF

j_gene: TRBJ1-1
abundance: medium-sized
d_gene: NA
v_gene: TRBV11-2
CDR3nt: TGTGCCAGCAGCTTACTTGGGAACACTGAAGCTTTCTTT
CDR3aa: CASSLLGNTEAFF

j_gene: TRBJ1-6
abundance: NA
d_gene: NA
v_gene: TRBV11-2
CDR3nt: TGTGCCAGCAGCTTAGGTCCAGGGAGGGATTTACCCCTCCACTTT
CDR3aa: CASSLGPGRDLPLHF

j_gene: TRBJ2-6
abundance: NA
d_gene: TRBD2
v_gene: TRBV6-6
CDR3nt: TGTGCCAGCACCCTACGGGGGGGCGGTGGCTCTGGGGCCAACGTCCTGACTTTC
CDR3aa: CASTLRGGGGSGANVLTF

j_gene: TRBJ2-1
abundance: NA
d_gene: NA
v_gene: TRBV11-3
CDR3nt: TGTGCAAGCAGCTTAGGAACTAGCAGGAAGCTTGTGCAGTTCTTC
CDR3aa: CASSLGTSRKLVQFF

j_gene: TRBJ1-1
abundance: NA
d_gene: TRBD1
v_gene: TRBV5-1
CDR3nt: TGCGCCAGCAGCTTGACAGGGGGTCGGGGTGTAGCTTTCTTT
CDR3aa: CASSLTGGRGVAFF

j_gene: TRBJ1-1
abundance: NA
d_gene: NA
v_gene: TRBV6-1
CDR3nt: TGTGCCAGCAGTGAATGTGAGAATACTGAAGCTTTCTTT
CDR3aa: CASSECENTEAFF

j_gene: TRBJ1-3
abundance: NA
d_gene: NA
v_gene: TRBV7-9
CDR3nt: TGTGCCAGCAGCCTACCGGTGGGAGCAGTTGGAAACACCATATATTTT
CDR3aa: CASSLPVGAVGNTIYF

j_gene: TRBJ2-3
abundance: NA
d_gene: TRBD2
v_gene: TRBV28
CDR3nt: TGTGCCAACAGTTTGGGTCGGGGGGGGCTCCGCACAGATACGCAGTATTTT
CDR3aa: CANSLGRGGLRTDTQYF

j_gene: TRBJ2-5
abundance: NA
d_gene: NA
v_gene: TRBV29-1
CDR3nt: TGCGGTGTCGGACAGCCTCAAGAGACCCAGTACTTC
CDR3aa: CGVGQPQETQYF

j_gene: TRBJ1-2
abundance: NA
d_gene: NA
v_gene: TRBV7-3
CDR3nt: TGTGCCAGCAGCCCCGGACAGAGGCGCGGCTACACCTTC
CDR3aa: CASSPGQRRGYTF

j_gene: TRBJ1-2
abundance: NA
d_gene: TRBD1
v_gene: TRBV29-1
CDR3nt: TGCAATGTCGCGACAGGGGACGCATCCTCTGGCTACACCTTC
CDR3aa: CNVATGDASSGYTF

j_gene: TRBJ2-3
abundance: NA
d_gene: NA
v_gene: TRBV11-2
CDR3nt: TGTGCCAGCTACCCCGGACCACCCACAGATACGCAGTATTTT
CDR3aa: CASYPGPPTDTQYF

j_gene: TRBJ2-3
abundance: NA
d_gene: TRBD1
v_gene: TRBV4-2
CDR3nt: TGTGCCAGCTGCCAAGGATCGGGACAGATCACAGATACGCAGTATTTT
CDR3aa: CASCQGSGQITDTQYF

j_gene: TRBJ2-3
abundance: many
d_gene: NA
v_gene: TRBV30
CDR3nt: TGTGCCTGGATCCGGGGACATACGGCAGATACGCAGTATTTT
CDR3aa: CAWIRGHTADTQYF